This passage covers 14 T cell receptor beta chains from one sample sequenced in a study of tumor-infiltrating lymphocytes in primary liver carcinoma. The blood RNA (from unsorted whole blood) was obtained, and germline DNA was also extracted. cDNA specific to TCR beta was made from about 0.45 ug of total RNA, with a constant-region primer employed for priming. A slightly modified ARM-PCR protocol with three nested multiplex PCR rounds produced these TCR beta libraries. Rounds one and two of PCR, each of 10 cycles, were primed with TRBV1-TRBV30 forward primers and a C-beta reverse primer. TCRdb reprocessed the multiplex PCR reads via MiXCR and lists one record per CDR3 protein. The table lists more than 150,000 distinct CDR3 sequences, over 50% of them singletons. The sample consisted of peripheral blood. Receptor source: a man aged 35-49 years with primary liver carcinoma and hepatitis B virus infection.

Notes on this clonotype: Mismatch with germline at one junction end may stem from a read error. The CDR3 spells CTSSLAGGNEEFF. CDR3 coding DNA: TGTACCAGCAGCTTAGCAGGGGGCAATGAGGAGTTCTTC. The V and J genes are TRBV11-2 and TRBJ2-1; 8 bases fit TRBD1. CDR1 SGHAT and CDR2 FQNNGV come from the germline V gene. This CDR3 is 13 amino acids long. Complete variable domain (other parts from reference TRBV11-2 and TRBJ2-1): EAGVAQSPRYKIIEKRQSVAFWCNPISGHATLYWYQQILGQGPKLLIQFQNNGVVDDSQLPKDRFSAERLKGVDSTLKIQPAKLEDSAVYLCTSSLAGGNEEFFGPGTRLTVL.

The J gene is TRBJ2-3, the V gene TRBV11-2; D not resolved. With the DNA end fitting TRBJ1-5 better, the J assignment may be wrong. Looked up from germline, CDR1 is SGHAT and CDR2 is FQNNGV. The CDR3 runs to 15 residues. CDR3 residues: CASSLVRRVKDTQHF. The CDR3 DNA is TGTGCCAGCAGCTTAGTTCGGCGTGTAAAAGATACGCAGCATTTT.

On this clonotype: Its ends do not fully match the called genes, so a read error is possible. This rearrangement joins TRBV4-1 to TRBJ2-1; D is perhaps TRBD2 (6 bases). This CDR3 region has 17 residues. Germline CDR1 MGHRA, CDR2 YSYEKL. CDR3 loop: CASNQDSAGPYYNEQFF. The CDR3 bases are TGCGCCAGCAACCAAGATTCTGCGGGACCGTACTACAATGAGCAGTTCTTC.

Concerning this clonotype: At one boundary the junction diverges from the germline segment, which might be a read error. The V call is TRBV6-5, the J call TRBJ2-5, with 7 nucleotides matching TRBD1. The V gene's germline CDR1 is MNHEY and CDR2 SVGAGI. The CDR3 is 16 amino acids. The CDR3, as DNA: TGTGCCAGCAGATACTCGGAGACAGGGTGGCAAGAGACCCAGTACTTC. Encoded protein: CASRYSETGWQETQYF.

This clonotype occurred once. This may be a read error, as it is one base from a much larger clone. This chain connects TRBV7-9 to TRBJ1-1; D gene unclear. The CDR3 is 13 amino acids. CDR1 and CDR2 from the germline V gene are SEHNR and FQNEAQ (reference sequence). CDR3 protein: CASGLARDSVAFF. The CDR3 DNA reads as TGTGCCAGCGGCTTAGCGCGAGATAGCGTGGCTTTCTTT.

Many counts were recorded for this clonotype. The chain is built from TRBV11-2 and TRBJ2-5, with 12 bases aligning to TRBD2. CDR3 length: 15 residues. Looked up from germline, CDR1 is SGHAT and CDR2 is FQNNGV. Trimming removed 2 bases from V and 4 bases from J; junction bases left unmatched: 2. CDR3 sequence (DNA): TGTGCCAGCAGCTTACTAGCGGGAGGGCGAGAGACCCAGTACTTC. Translation: CASSLLAGGRETQYF.

The gene calls are TRBV4-2 and TRBJ2-1, with 8 bases that match TRBD2. CDR3 length: 15 amino acids. CDR1 is LGHNA, CDR2 YNFKEQ, per germline. Trimming at V came to 1 base and at J to 4 bases, leaving 3 bases not matched to a gene. CDR3 nucleotide sequence: TGTGCCAGCAGCCAAGGGGGACTAGATTACAATGAGCAGTTCTTC. Its translation is CASSQGGLDYNEQFF.

The chain links TRBV7-9 to TRBJ2-4; 9 nucleotides agree with TRBD1. The CDR3 runs 16 residues. Trimming took 5 bases from V and 5 from J; bases not matched to a gene: 10. Germline loops: CDR1 SEHNR, CDR2 FQNEAQ (reference sequence). CDR3 loop: CASSPGQGPPENIQYF. For the CDR3, the DNA is TGTGCCAGCAGCCCGGGACAGGGACCGCCAGAAAACATTCAGTACTTC.

V gene TRBV6-2 or TRBV6-3 combines with J gene TRBJ1-1; D not certain. CDR1 MNHEY and CDR2 SVGEGT come from the germline V gene. This CDR3 contains 11 residues. V shed 9 bases and J shed 2 bases, with 7 bases lying between them. CDR3 sequence (DNA): TGTGCCAGGAGCCGAAACACTGAAGCTTTCTTT. Translation: CARSRNTEAFF.

This clonotype was counted between two and nine times. A much larger clone lies one base from this, so it may be a read error. The V call is TRBV11-2, the J call TRBJ2-4; the D is unclear. The CDR3 totals 14 residues. V lost 1 base and J lost 6, with 10 bases in between. Germline CDR1 SGHAT, CDR2 FQNNGV. CDR3 nucleotide sequence: TGTGCCAGCAGCTTAGGGTACGCTGCAAACATTCAGTACTTC. Translation gives CASSLGYAANIQYF.

The chain is built from TRBV6-6 and TRBJ2-5; D is possibly TRBD2 (5 bases). The CDR3 consists of 16 residues. Germline V CDR1 and CDR2: MNHNY, SVGAGI (reference sequence). V dropped 1 base and J dropped 0 bases, with 12 bases sitting between them. The CDR3: CASSYLASLHQETQYF. CDR3 in DNA: TGTGCCAGCAGTTACTTGGCTAGCTTACACCAAGAGACCCAGTACTTC.

The chain combines TRBV11-2 with TRBJ2-7, with D uncertain. V was pared by 8 bases and J by 3 bases, with 26 bases between. Germline loops: CDR1 SGHAT, CDR2 FQNNGV. The CDR3 contains 17 residues. CDR3 sequence: CASFGCALGRTNYEQYF. In nucleotides, the CDR3 is TGTGCCAGCTTCGGTTGCGCCTTGGGCAGGACGAACTACGAGCAGTACTTC.

The chain couples TRBV12-3 or TRBV12-4 to TRBJ1-4; TRBD1 is a possible D gene (5 bases). The CDR3 has 15 residues. V shed 4 bases and J shed 6 bases, with 15 bases lying between them. The CDR3 loop is CASSSGIEGHEKLFF. DNA for the CDR3: TGTGCCAGCAGTTCCGGGATAGAGGGGCATGAAAAACTGTTTTTT.

A word on this clonotype: Germline is not matched at one junction end, which may reflect a read error. The chain combines TRBV11-2 with TRBJ2-2, with D tentatively TRBD2 (5 bases). CDR1 is SGHAT, CDR2 FQNNGV, per germline. The CDR3 consists of 12 residues. Written as DNA, the CDR3 is TGTGCCAGCAGCACAAACGCCGGGGAGCGGTTTTTT. This translates into CASSTNAGERFF.